The rows below give T cell receptor beta chains drawn from one sample of a study of shared clonotypes between healthy human individuals. TCRdb's table, derived via immunoSEQ multiplex PCR, lists solely in-frame clones and lacks some. The sample contains some 490,000 clones, approximately 80% of which appear only once. The sample consisted of PBMCs. The source of these receptors is a woman between 40 and 50 years old in good health. Some clones in this sample may be carry-over from other donors' samples. The CDR3 runs from the conserved cysteine through the conserved F or W. D genes are given only for firm matches. Clone size is stated in some rows and not others, as once, few, many or a class when expanded.

>NA|TRBJ1-2|TRBV5-8|TRBD1
TGTGCCAGCAGCTTCTCCGGGACAGGGGTTTCGTCAGGCTACACCTTC
CASSFSGTGVSSGYTF
>many|TRBJ2-7|TRBV5-1|TRBD2
TGCGCCAGCAGCTTTCGAGCGGGAGGGTACGAGCAGTACTTC
CASSFRAGGYEQYF
>NA|TRBJ1-4|TRBV4-3|TRBD1
TGCGCCAGCAGCGCAGGGGGCGCGGGCGAAAAACTGTTTTTT
CASSAGGAGEKLFF
>NA|TRBJ2-5|TRBV10-3|NA
TGTGCCATCAGTGAGTCGGCATCAACCGGTGAGACCCAGTACTTC
CAISESASTGETQYF
>NA|TRBJ2-7|TRBV19|TRBD2
TGTGCCAGTATTGGGGGGACTAGCGGTTCCTACGAGCAGTACTTC
CASIGGTSGSYEQYF
>once|TRBJ2-3|TRBV2|NA
TGTGCCAGCAGTTTCGGACTGTCATCAGGCGCAGATACGCAGTATTTT
CASSFGLSSGADTQYF
>NA|TRBJ2-5|TRBV7-3|NA
TGTGCCAGCAGCATGGGCCCTCGGGAGACCCAGTACTTC
CASSMGPRETQYF
>NA|TRBJ2-7|TRBV7-8|TRBD2
TGTGCCAGCAGCTTAGAACGGGAGGTCACCTACGAGCAGTACTTC
CASSLEREVTYEQYF
>once|TRBJ2-5|TRBV27|TRBD1
TGTGCCAGCAGTCAATCTTGGACAGGGGAAGAGACCCAGTACTTC
CASSQSWTGEETQYF
>NA|TRBJ2-3|TRBV5-8|NA
TGTGCCAGCAGCTTCGGGATCGGCACAGATACGCAGTATTTT
CASSFGIGTDTQYF
>NA|TRBJ1-2|TRBV28|NA
TGTGCCAGCAGTTCGGGGGTGGACTATGGCTACACCTTC
CASSSGVDYGYTF
>once|TRBJ1-1|TRBV18|TRBD1
TGTGCCAGCTCACCCGGGACAGGGCCGGGGGAAGCTTTCTTT
CASSPGTGPGEAFF
>NA|TRBJ2-5|TRBV7-9|TRBD2
TGTGCCAGCAGCCCGGGACTAGCGATTCGTGAGACCCAGTACTTC
CASSPGLAIRETQYF
>NA|TRBJ2-5|TRBV5-4|TRBD1
TGTGCCAGCAGCCGTATTCAGGGGGCTCCACAAGAGACCCAGTACTTC
CASSRIQGAPQETQYF
>NA|TRBJ2-1|TRBV29-1|NA
TGCGGCGCCGGAGAGTACGGGGTAAGCTCCTACAATGAGCAGTTCTTC
CGAGEYGVSSYNEQFF
>NA|TRBJ2-3|TRBV9|NA
TGTGCCAGCAGCGTAGCTCCGTGGGAGACTACGCAGTATTTT
CASSVAPWETTQYF